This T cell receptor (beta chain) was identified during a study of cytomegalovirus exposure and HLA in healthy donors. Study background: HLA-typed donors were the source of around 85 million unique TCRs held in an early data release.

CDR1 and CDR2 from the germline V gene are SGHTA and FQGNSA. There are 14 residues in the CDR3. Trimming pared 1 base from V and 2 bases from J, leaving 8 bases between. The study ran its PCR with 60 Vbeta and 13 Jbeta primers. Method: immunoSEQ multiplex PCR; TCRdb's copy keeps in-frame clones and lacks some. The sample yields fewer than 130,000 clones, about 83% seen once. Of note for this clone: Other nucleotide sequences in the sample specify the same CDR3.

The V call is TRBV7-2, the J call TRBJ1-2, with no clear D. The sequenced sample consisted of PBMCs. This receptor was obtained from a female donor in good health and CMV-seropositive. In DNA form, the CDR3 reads TGTGCCAGCAGCTTAGGTTGGCAGAACTATGGCTACACCTTC. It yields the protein CASSLGWQNYGYTF.